The 3 T cell receptor beta chains reported below all come from one sample, sequenced in a study of T cell repertoires and HLA-DP antigens (dated 2018 in TCRdb). These receptors' targets are unknown. Library preparation used the immunoSEQ multiplex PCR assay. TCRdb mirrors the immuneACCESS table, restricted to in-frame sequences. Some clones are absent from its copies; in checked studies, under half trace to an unresolved V gene, and the reason for the others is unknown. The sample table lists around 70,000 clones, around four fifths of them with a count of one. Roughly 1.4% of the sample belongs to the ten largest clones. The sample taken for sequencing was CD4+ T cells from PBMCs. The receptors shown here come from a man in his sixties in good health and CMV-seronegative.

The V gene is TRBV19, the J gene TRBJ1-5, with D perhaps TRBD1 (5 bases). The CDR3 sequence is 14 residues long. The V and J ends lost 4 bases and 5 bases respectively, with 12 bases between them. Germline V gene lookup returns CDR1 LNHDA and CDR2 SQIVND (reference sequence). CDR3 DNA: TGTGCCAGTAGTAGGGGGGATATGGATCAGCCCCAGCATTTT. Residues: CASSRGDMDQPQHF.

The genes are TRBV7-3 and TRBJ2-1; the match to TRBD2 covers 14 bases. V shed 7 bases, J shed 2 bases, and the junction held 7 bases outside the gene matches. CDR3 size: 17 residues. Per germline, CDR1 SGHTA and CDR2 FQGTGA. CDR3 nucleotides: TGTGCCAGCACCGCGGAGGGACTAGCGGGGGCCTACAATGAGCAGTTCTTC. Protein product: CASTAEGLAGAYNEQFF.

The rearrangement links TRBV6-5 to TRBJ2-7; 13 nucleotides line up with TRBD2. Trimming took 4 bases from V and 2 from J; bases not matched to a gene: 5. Germline CDR1 reads MNHEY; CDR2 reads SVGAGI. This CDR3 comprises 16 residues. CDR3: CASSWTSGGPPYEQYF. DNA of the CDR3: TGTGCCAGCAGTTGGACTAGCGGGGGACCTCCCTACGAGCAGTACTTC.